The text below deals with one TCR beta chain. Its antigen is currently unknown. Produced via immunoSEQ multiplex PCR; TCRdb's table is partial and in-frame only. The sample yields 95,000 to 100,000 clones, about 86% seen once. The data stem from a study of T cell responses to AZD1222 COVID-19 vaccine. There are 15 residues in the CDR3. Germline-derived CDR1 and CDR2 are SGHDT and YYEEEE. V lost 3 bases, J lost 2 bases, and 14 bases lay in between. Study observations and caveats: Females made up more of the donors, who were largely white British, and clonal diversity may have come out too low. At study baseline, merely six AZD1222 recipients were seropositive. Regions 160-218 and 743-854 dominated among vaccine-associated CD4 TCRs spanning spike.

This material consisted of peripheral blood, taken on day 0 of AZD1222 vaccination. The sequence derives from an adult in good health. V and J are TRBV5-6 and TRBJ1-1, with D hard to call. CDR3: CASSSATSINTEAFF. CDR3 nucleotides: TGTGCCAGCAGCTCGGCGACAAGCATCAACACTGAAGCTTTCTTT. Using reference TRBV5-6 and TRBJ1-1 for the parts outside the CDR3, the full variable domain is DAGVTQSPTHLIKTRGQQVTLRCSPKSGHDTVSWYQQALGQGPQFIFQYYEEEERQRGNFPDRFSGHQFPNYSSELNVNALLLGDSALYLCASSSATSINTEAFFGQGTRLTVV.